The 12 T cell receptor beta chains below were found in one sample sequenced in a study of cytotoxic CD8 clonotypes in ibrutinib-treated CLL (dated by TCRdb to the early 2020s). The library was prepared using the immunoSEQ multiplex PCR assay. This immuneACCESS table, as held by TCRdb, lists in-frame sequences with V and J called but not all clones. Of the missing ones, under half trace to an unresolved V gene in checked studies; the others have no known cause. This sample has 300,000 or so clones in its table, and roughly 70% of those were observed once. Of the sample, 6.3% falls within the top ten clones. Specimen: PBMCs, collected after 36 months of ibrutinib treatment. The receptors here all came from a human donor with chronic lymphocytic leukemia.

V gene TRBV9 combines with J gene TRBJ2-5; TRBD2 aligns across 11 bases. Germline CDR1 SGDLS, CDR2 YYNGEE. This CDR3 region has 15 residues. J was trimmed by 4 bases and V by 3 bases; bases with no gene match: 5. The CDR3 reads CASSALAGAGETQYF. The CDR3 DNA reads as TGTGCCAGCAGCGCACTAGCGGGGGCTGGAGAGACCCAGTACTTC.

The chain couples TRBV29-1 to TRBJ2-1; D gene unclear. The CDR3 extends over 11 amino acids. V dropped 0 bases and J dropped 6 bases, with 3 bases sitting between them. Germline CDR1 is SQVTM and CDR2 is ANQGSEA. The CDR3 DNA reads TGCAGCGTTGAAGATCCCAATGAGCAGTTCTTC. It is translated as CSVEDPNEQFF.

This CDR3 reads CASSLIRGGLFF. The CDR3 region has the DNA TGTGCCAGCAGCTTGATCAGGGGCGGGCTGTTTTTT. The rearrangement links TRBV5-5 to TRBJ2-2, with a tentative D call TRBD1 (6 bases). V gave up 1 base and J gave up 13 bases, with 11 bases separating them. The germline CDR1 and CDR2 sequences are SGHKS and YYEKEE (reference sequence). The CDR3 consists of 12 residues.

This chain links TRBV9 with TRBJ2-5; D unclear. Trimming stripped 1 base from V and 1 base from J, with 8 bases between. This CDR3 has 14 amino acids. The germline gives CDR1 SGDLS, CDR2 YYNGEE. The CDR3 region has the DNA TGTGCCAGCAGCGTATATTTGGCCCAAGAGACCCAGTACTTC. This codes for CASSVYLAQETQYF.

The V gene is TRBV5-8, the J gene TRBJ2-1; 7 nucleotides line up with TRBD2. The germline V gene encodes CDR1 SGHTS and CDR2 YDEGEE. CDR3 length: 16 amino acids. With 1 base clipped from V and 2 bases from J, the junction kept 6 bases outside the gene matches. CDR3 DNA: TGTGCCAGCAGCTTGATAATTGCGGGAGCCTACAATGAGCAGTTCTTC. Translating it yields CASSLIIAGAYNEQFF.

This chain joins TRBV7-8 and TRBJ1-4, with D maybe TRBD1 (6 bases). V was shortened by 8 bases and J by 8 bases, with 15 bases between the two germline ends. The CDR3 extends over 13 amino acids. Germline loops: CDR1 SGHVS, CDR2 FQNEAQ. CDR3 sequence reads: CASAAGRGEKLFF. The CDR3 region has the DNA TGTGCCAGCGCCGCGGGAAGGGGGGAAAAACTGTTTTTT.

J is TRBJ2-2 and V is TRBV11-3, with D hard to call. V was pared by 2 bases and J by 4 bases, with 5 bases between. The CDR3 is 13 residues long. From germline, CDR1 is SGHNT and CDR2 YENEEA. This chain's CDR3 is CASSLIVTGELFF. The CDR3 coding sequence is TGTGCCAGCAGCTTAATCGTCACCGGGGAGCTGTTTTTT.

The chain combines TRBV6-1 with TRBJ2-7; TRBD2 might be the D (5 bases). The V and J ends lost 0 bases and 7 bases respectively, with 7 bases between them. This CDR3 is 12 amino acids long. Germline V gene data show CDR1 as MNHNS and CDR2 as SASEGT. The CDR3 DNA sequence: TGTGCCAGCAGTGAAGCGTGGAGGGAGCAGTACTTC. Translated: CASSEAWREQYF.

The rearrangement links TRBV10-3 to TRBJ2-7; 8 bases map to TRBD1. Germline V gene data show CDR1 as ENHRY and CDR2 as SYGVKD. Germline trimming cut 8 bases from V and 6 bases from J; bases unmatched to any gene: 9. CDR3 length equals 13 residues. CDR3 coding DNA: TGTGCCATCGCCACCGACAGGGGAGGCGAGCAGTACTTC. Translation gives CAIATDRGGEQYF.

The chain combines TRBV7-6 with TRBJ2-7; the D gene is possibly TRBD2 (6 bases). The CDR3 loop spans 17 amino acids. The V end was cut by 5 bases, the J end by 3 bases, with 23 bases between. Germline loops: CDR1 SGHVS, CDR2 FNYEAQ. The CDR3 loop reads CASSRAGSPSQGYEQYF. DNA of the CDR3: TGTGCCAGCAGCCGTGCGGGGAGTCCCTCCCAGGGCTACGAGCAGTACTTC.

The V and J genes are TRBV2 and TRBJ2-7, with D possibly matching TRBD2 (6 bases). This CDR3 is built from 15 residues. The V gene lost 8 bases and the J gene lost 0 bases, with 17 bases spanning the gap. Germline V gives CDR1 SNHLY, CDR2 FYNNEI. CDR3 sequence reads: CASVGAGGVSYEQYF. For the CDR3, the DNA is TGTGCCAGCGTTGGGGCTGGAGGGGTCTCCTACGAGCAGTACTTC.

This clone came up a few times. V is TRBV10-3 and J is TRBJ2-2, with TRBD1 matching 7 bases. J was trimmed by 3 bases and V by 7 bases; bases with no gene match: 5. The CDR3 runs 14 residues. Germline V CDR1 and CDR2: ENHRY, SYGVKD. The CDR3 spells CAITKGTDTGELFF. CDR3 sequence (DNA): TGTGCCATCACCAAAGGGACAGACACCGGGGAGCTGTTTTTT.